The clone carrying this TCR beta chain was counted at least ten times. The antigen is unknown. The data stem from a study of regulatory T cells in long-lasting Graves disease. There are 17 residues in the CDR3. V was shortened by 2 bases and J by 0 bases, with 14 bases between the two germline ends. Germline V CDR1 and CDR2: SGHAT, FQNNGV. Described time point: newly diagnosed GD, antithyroid drugs for less than 3 months. After RNA was extracted from PBMCs, the TCR library was made from it. Points from the study as a whole: TRBV28 was favored in persistent disease, as were TRBJ1-2 and TRBJ2-5. Owing to a sample size that was small, accuracy may have been reduced. The persistent group shared roughly 2,700 public clonotypes, more than the 950 to 1,000 shared by new patients.

HTBI primers from iRepertoire and Arm-PCR of CDR3 regions yielded the TCR beta libraries. TCRdb used MiXCR to reprocess the multiplex PCR reads, holding one entry per CDR3 protein. The sample includes under 700,000 distinct CDR3 sequences, about 16% of them seen just once. These same records also appear under a second study, on T cells in Graves' hyperthyroidism and ophthalmopathy.

The specimen was peripheral blood mononuclear cells (PBMCs), collected at new diagnosis, from a patient treated with antithyroid drugs. The rearrangement links TRBV11-2 to TRBJ1-3; maybe TRBD1 (5 bases). The source is a woman aged 35-65 years with Graves disease. CDR3 in amino acids: CASSLWGTGTSGNTIYF. The DNA for the CDR3 is TGTGCCAGCAGCTTATGGGGAACAGGTACCTCTGGAAACACCATATATTTT.